Detailed here is one TCR beta chain. Its antigen is still unknown. Base qualities are not at hand, and no much larger clone is one base apart. The cohort comprised around 700 healthy bone marrow donors. All cohort members were sampled while nominally healthy, although unrecorded immune exposures were likely present. The donor tested CMV seropositive, placing the donor among the 289 seropositive members of the cohort. Every donor gave a peripheral blood sample, and the peripheral blood mononuclear cells from that sample were used for TCR beta sequencing. The Qiagen DNeasy Blood Extraction Kit was used to extract genomic DNA from the blood cell samples. Library prep was done by the immunoSEQ multiplex PCR assay. A mixture of 60 forward primers for TCR Vbeta segments and 13 reverse primers for TCR Jbeta segments was used in the multiplex PCR. The CDR3 region of rearranged TCR beta genes was amplified from genomic DNA by a multiplex PCR assay. Amplified TCR beta libraries were sequenced as 87-base-pair reads on the Illumina HiSeq System. In the original analysis: A later analysis counted approximately 84 million unique TCR beta chains across the 550 to 800 repertoires, and some 11 million of these chains were shared by at least two donors. Raw reads were error-corrected and collapsed into unique sequences by a nearest-neighbor algorithm in which closely related sequences were merged to remove PCR and sequencing errors. To assign V, D and J gene segments, CDR3 sequences were aligned to IMGT reference sequences. For a sequence to be retained, a match of at least six nucleotides to both a V gene segment and a J gene segment was required. A rearrangement counted as productive if the CDR3 had no stop codons and remained in frame with V and J, and every other rearrangement counted as non-productive. Following IMGT convention, CDR3 was defined as the stretch from the second conserved V-encoded cysteine to the conserved J-encoded phenylalanine. Sequences without an unambiguous match to a single V gene segment were excluded from the earlier analysis of several hundred of the donors. In an earlier analysis of 450 to 750 of the donors, a V segment was called functional when productive rearrangements were above 56.7%, and segregating when the standard deviation between donors exceeded 5%. To diagnose cytomegalovirus status from the catalog of TCR beta chain sequences, a statistical classification framework was built. A later analysis assigned V and J genes by comparing TCR nucleotide sequences with IMGT/GENE-DB human TR gene sequences. The TCRdist pipeline was used in a later analysis to assign CDR3 sequences and most-parsimonious VDJ recombination scenarios. In a later analysis, each TCR beta chain was defined by its CDR3 amino acid sequence together with its V-gene family, and reads without a unique V-gene family were excluded. In a later analysis, approximately 640 highly shared, low-generation-probability nucleotide sequences were removed to address suspected cross-contamination and a sequencing artifact. In a later analysis, a clonal expansion index for each public chain was calculated from normalized within-repertoire ranks of inferred template counts. In a later analysis, generation probabilities were computed with a VDJ recombination model fitted to out-of-frame rearrangements, and the resulting probabilities were checked against IGoR. Hypergeometric tests were used in a later analysis to score TCR-TCR, TCR-HLA and TCR-CMV co-occurrence, with a repertoire-size bias correction applied to the TCR pairs. A later analysis estimated false discovery rates by permuting HLA or CMV assignments 20 times. A later analysis grouped co-occurring TCRs with DBSCAN, adding TCRdist sequence similarity when clustering within HLA-allele-positive subsets. For co-occurrence clustering, repertoires with fewer than 30,000 or more than 120,000 public chains were excluded, along with about five repertoires with anomalous nucleotide sharing. As stored in TCRdb, this immuneACCESS dataset retains in-frame rearrangements with V and J assigned. A fraction of the clones does not appear; measured against another copy, unresolved V genes explain less than half of the discrepancy, and the remainder lacks a known reason. That table is the source of V, J and clone size, and D and trimming were worked out from the DNA. Recorded for this sample are about 140,000 clones; just under 85% of them occurred a single time. The ten biggest clones cover 1.4% of the sample.

This record comes from a study of cytomegalovirus exposure and HLA in healthy donors (TCRdb year 2017). Turning to the overall study: An earlier analysis of approximately 640 of the donors reported approximately 290 Gb of sequence data and around 110 million unique TCR beta sequences from about 200 million T cells. An early release covering just under 650 HLA-typed donors comprised about 300 gigabases of sequencing data and some 79 million unique TCR sequences. Of the approximately 370 genotyped donors, 81% were placed in the genetic ancestry cluster associated with self-reported Caucasian donors. The study aimed to test whether cataloging public T cell receptors could reveal signatures of past pathogen exposure. The study profiled the T cell repertoires of under 850 subjects by immunosequencing and related them to cytomegalovirus serostatus. Along with the approximately 620-subject first cohort, a separate validation cohort of 120 different subjects was used. To predict cytomegalovirus infection status, the study combined high-throughput TCR immunosequencing, statistical association of individual TCRs with disease status, and machine learning. In a later analysis, previously published TCR beta repertoires from hundreds of donors were re-analyzed and high-resolution HLA genotyping was added so that TCR occurrence patterns could be studied. Rather than drawing on any new phenotypic data, the later analysis identified candidate immune exposures from TCR beta sequences and the way those sequences occurred across donors. An earlier analysis of fewer than 700 of the donors applied high-throughput TCR beta sequencing to assess whether each TCR beta V gene segment acted as functional or pseudogenic. Alongside the repertoire data, information on donor age, sex, ethnicity and CMV serostatus was compiled. A later genetic analysis took genome-wide SNP genotypes for 398 of the 666 donors and used that subset as a discovery cohort. Every repertoire in the discovery cohort had been generated on one and the same sequencing platform. HLA typing covered class I and class II loci at four-digit resolution. The number of typed donors differed by locus: 629-630 for A, B, C, DRB1 and DQB1; about 520 for DQA1; around 610 for DPA1; and roughly 490 for DPB1. A few DR-DQ haplotypes were treated as single units for association and clustering because of strong linkage in the cohort. On average, around 240,000 unique TCR beta nucleotide sequences were sequenced per donor among fewer than 500 genotyped donors of the cohort, with about 17% of those sequences being non-productive. Here is what the overall study found, with its caveats: A cluster of highly shared sequence variants was judged likely to be a technical artifact of the sequencing pipeline. Specific HLA alleles were associated with 18,000 or so TCR beta sequences at a false discovery rate of 0.05 in a later analysis. Because counts were too low, fewer than 20 rarely observed V segments, including chromosome 9 orphons, were excluded from the earlier analysis of under 650 of the donors. According to a later genetic analysis, donors in an Asian-associated ancestry cluster had fewer N-insertions in productive TCRs than the approximately 630-donor mean. According to a later analysis, parvovirus B19, influenza, CMV and Epstein-Barr virus appeared linked to several top co-occurrence clusters. For the cohort, immune exposure information was limited to CMV serostatus. A further reported finding was that TCR beta sequences accurately predicted the HLA-A and HLA-B alleles for most subjects in the first cohort. Because HLA typing was missing for some donors at each locus, association tests included only the typed subset. In a later analysis, TCR association rates were found to vary across HLA loci, with the most associated TCRs seen for DRB1 alleles and the fewest for HLA-C alleles. Some IMGT-functional V segments, including TRBV6-2 and TRBV6-3, could not be told apart with the 87-base-pair reads, so those segments were excluded. In a later analysis, most CMV-associated TCR beta chains were found to appear HLA-restricted, with HLA associations seemingly driven largely by CMV exposure. V-gene and J-gene trimming of TCR beta chains was associated with a missense DCLRE1C variant in a later genetic analysis, and the association was replicated in an independent cohort. Correlated functional status among segregating V segments might reflect linkage disequilibrium, but an unknown experimental factor could not be ruled out. Cytomegalovirus status was reported to be diagnosed by the classifier with high specificity and sensitivity in both the original and validation cohorts. It was suggested by the authors that the approach could potentially be generalized to other disease states and immunological phenotypes. Across donors, most TCR sequences were observed very rarely, whereas some public TCRs were present in many individuals. Sequencing depth was assumed to be roughly uniform across donors in the presence/absence analyses, though that assumption may not hold. In vitro tests confirmed that a few of the cytomegalovirus-associated TCR beta chains recognize cytomegalovirus antigens. In the study, 150 to 200 TCR beta chains were listed as associated with cytomegalovirus. When HLA alleles, especially DR and DQ, strongly co-occurred, attributing TCR associations to individual alleles was difficult. In a later analysis, HLA-associated TCR beta chains showed more clonal expansion and lower generation probabilities than non-associated chains that were equally common. This cohort had only TCR beta chains sequenced, and the lack of alpha or paired-chain data limited which features could be detected. In an earlier analysis of over 550 of the donors, most TCR beta V segments were observed in productive rearrangements about 87% or about 30% of the time, broadly matching IMGT annotations.

Between the V and J ends, shortened by 2 bases and 6 bases respectively, the junction contains 10 bases. Sequences MNHEY (CDR1) and SVGAGI (CDR2) are obtained from the germline V gene. CDR3 length: 14 amino acids, cysteine to phenylalanine. Left in the record is the CDR3 DNA by itself, 42 bases read in frame from the first base. This TCR derives from a man between 25 and 39 years old in good health and CMV-seropositive. The sample consisted of PBMCs. The chain uses TRBV6-5 and TRBJ2-2; the D gene remains uncertain. The CDR3 protein: CASSYPRVAGELFF. The DNA sequence follows: TGTGCCAGCAGTTACCCCCGGGTGGCCGGGGAGCTGTTTTTT.